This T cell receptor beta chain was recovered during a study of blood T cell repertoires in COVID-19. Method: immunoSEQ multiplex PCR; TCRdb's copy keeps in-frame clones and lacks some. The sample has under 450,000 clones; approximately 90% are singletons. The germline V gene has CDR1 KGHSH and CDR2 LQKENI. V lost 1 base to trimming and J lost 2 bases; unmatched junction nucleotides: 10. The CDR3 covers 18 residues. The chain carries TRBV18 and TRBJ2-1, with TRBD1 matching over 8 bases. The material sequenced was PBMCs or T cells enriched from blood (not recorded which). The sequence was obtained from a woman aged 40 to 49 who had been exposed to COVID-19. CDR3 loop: CASSPLVGNRGAYNEQFF. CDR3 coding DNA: TGTGCCAGCTCACCACTCGTAGGCAACAGGGGGGCCTACAATGAGCAGTTCTTC.